The entry that follows covers one TCR beta chain sequence. This clonotype was picked up a small number of times. It lacks a known antigen. No quality values exist for individual bases; no much larger clone is one base distant. This sample stems from a study of spatial heterogeneity in lung cancer (dated 2019 in TCRdb). Notes on the research overall: Beta-chain transcripts were consistently detected in greater numbers than alpha-chain transcripts, which likely reflects a higher abundance of beta-chain transcripts. Both alpha and beta chains were TCR-sequenced in around 230 tumor regions, about 69 matched nontumor lung samples and 45 to 60 PBMC samples obtained at surgery. The study linked features of the TCR repertoire to counts of nonsynonymous mutations, which were determined by whole-exome sequencing of tumor tissue. In non-small cell lung cancer, the study quantitatively compared TCR alpha and beta repertoires across several tumor regions, matched nontumor lung, and blood. In the raw uncorrected reads, each unique combination of TCR and UMI appeared on average more than ten times.

Based on the germline V gene, the CDR1 and CDR2 sequences are SGHTA and FQGNSA. The CDR3 starts with the cysteine, ends with the phenylalanine, and has 14 residues. Only the CDR3 part of the read is kept: 42 bases, read in frame from the first base. The V and J ends are trimmed by 5 bases and 8 bases, leaving 13 bases between them. The sample's time point, from its label and the paper: sample taken at primary tumor resection. Without any cell sorting, TCR sequencing was performed on whole RNA extracted either from tumor and nontumor lung tissue or from cryopreserved PBMC samples. Donors were 72 patients with early-stage, untreated non-small cell lung cancer from the lung TRACERx cohort. Only patients with enough RNA available from two or more tumor regions were chosen for TCR sequencing. Overall study results and their limits: Ubiquitous expanded tumor TCRs were detected in blood more often at tumor resection than at routine follow-up. Additional single-cell paired TCR alpha and beta sequencing was considered necessary to confirm, at a functional level, the hypothesis that regional TCRs recognize regional mutations.

Library preparation employed 5' RACE. The run used a NextSeq 500. To allow correction of PCR and sequencing errors, the TCR library protocol tagged every TCR cDNA molecule with a unique molecular identifier. The paper's data handling went like this. Decombinator tools were used for TCR identification, UMI-based error correction and CDR3 extraction. TCRs above a frequency of 2 per 1,000, corresponding to the top 1% of the tumor frequency distribution, were defined as expanded. Each repertoire was subsampled 100 times to 5,000 TCRs, after which Renyi diversity was computed with the R vegan package. CDR3 similarity networks were built from amino acid triplet string-kernel similarity, connecting CDR3s with pairwise similarity above 0.82. TCRdb took the public reads, trimmed them with fastp at Q25, ran MiXCR for clone calling and kept in-frame beta chains. Identical CDR3 protein sequences are pooled into one entry, listed with their most common genes and DNA. The V and J calls reflect TCRdb's pipeline rather than the authors' work. The sample records about 92,000 distinct CDR3 sequences, more than 10% of which are singletons. The ten most abundant clones make up about 38% of the sample.

The TCR sequence derives from a male donor with early-stage non-small cell lung cancer. The rearrangement joined TRBV7-2 to TRBJ1-6; a tentative D call is TRBD1 (5 bases match). Sequencing was performed on PBMCs, taken at surgery. The CDR3 region has the sequence CASSPGVGHSPLHF. The nucleotides are TGTGCCAGCAGCCCGGGGGTCGGTCATTCACCCCTCCACTTT.